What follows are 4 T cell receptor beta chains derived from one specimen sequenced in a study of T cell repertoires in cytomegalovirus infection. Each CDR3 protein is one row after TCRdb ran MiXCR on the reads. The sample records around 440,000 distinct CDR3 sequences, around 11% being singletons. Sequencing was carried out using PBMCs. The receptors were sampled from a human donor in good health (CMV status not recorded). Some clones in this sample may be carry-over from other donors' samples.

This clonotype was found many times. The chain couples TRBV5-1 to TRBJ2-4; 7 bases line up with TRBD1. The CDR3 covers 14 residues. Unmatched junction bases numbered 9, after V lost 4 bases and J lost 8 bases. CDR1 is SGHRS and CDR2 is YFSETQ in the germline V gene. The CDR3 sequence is CASSAQGRGDIQYF. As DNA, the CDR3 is TGCGCCAGCAGCGCACAGGGGCGAGGGGACATTCAGTACTTC.

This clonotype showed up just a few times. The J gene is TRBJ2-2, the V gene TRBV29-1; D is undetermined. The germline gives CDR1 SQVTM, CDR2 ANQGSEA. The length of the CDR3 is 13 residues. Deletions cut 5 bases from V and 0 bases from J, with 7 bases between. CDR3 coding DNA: TGCAGCGTTTTCTCCTCGAACACCGGGGAGCTGTTTTTT. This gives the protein CSVFSSNTGELFF.

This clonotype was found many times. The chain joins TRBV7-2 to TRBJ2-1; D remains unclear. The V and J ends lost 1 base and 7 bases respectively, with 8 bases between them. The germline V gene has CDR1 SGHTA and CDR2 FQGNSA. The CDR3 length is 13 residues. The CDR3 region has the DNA TGTGCCAGCAGCTTAGACCAGATTAATGAGCAGTTCTTC. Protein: CASSLDQINEQFF.

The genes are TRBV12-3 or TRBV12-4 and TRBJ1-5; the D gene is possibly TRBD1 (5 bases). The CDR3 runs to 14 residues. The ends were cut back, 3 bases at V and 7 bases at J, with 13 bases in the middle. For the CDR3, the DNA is TGTGCCAGCAGTTTTGGGGGGACGTACCAGCCCCAGCATTTT. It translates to CASSFGGTYQPQHF.